This T cell receptor (beta chain) was recorded in a study of beta chain features in type 1 diabetes. The isolated RNA, all of it, was reverse transcribed, so expressed TCRB transcripts were what got sequenced. Profiling relied on immunoSEQ multiplex PCR, and the TCRdb table lists in-frame clones only, not all of them. The sample contains hundreds of thousands of clones, roughly a tenth of which appear only once. General study findings and limits: Within each of all four CD4+ subsets, Type 1 diabetes patients had TCRB CDR3s that were moderately but significantly shorter.

Staining for CD45RO/CCR7/CD25/CD127/CD95/CD27 allowed sorting of CD4+ naive, central memory, regulatory and stem cell-like memory cells. Concerning this clone itself: Its antigen is as yet unknown.

Germline CDR1 SGHRS, CDR2 YFSETQ. V lost 0 bases and J 5 bases, leaving 14 bases between the germline ends. This CDR3 spans 15 amino acids. V and J are TRBV5-1 and TRBJ2-5, with D maybe TRBD2 (5 bases). This clonotype was sampled from a man younger than 45 with type 1 diabetes. Sequencing was performed on naive CD4+ T cells from blood. CDR3 DNA: TGCGCCAGCAGCTTGGAGCGGCGTGAATGGGAGACCCAGTACTTC. This sequence encodes CASSLERREWETQYF.